This TCR beta chain came from a study of T cell repertoires in ileal Crohn's disease (dated by TCRdb to the late 2010s). A note on the overall study: At the time of surgery, roughly 35% of patients were active smokers, and the median duration of disease was seven to eight years. Surgery was performed for a complication in all patients, with stricturing disease in 61% and penetrating disease in approximately 40%. Postoperative therapy was given to about half of the patients, with thiopurines administered to 11 patients and anti-TNF agents administered to under 20 patients. Biopsies taken from the proximal margin of the surgical specimen were designated as MI samples. About 500 nanograms of biopsy DNA per sample were submitted for commercial TCRB immunosequencing. The TCR repertoire was analysed in approximately 61 patients with Crohn's disease drawn from a prospective multicentre cohort. The study ran alongside a multicentre cohort designed to identify predictors of early endoscopic recurrence after ileocolonic resection. A Rutgeerts score above i0 was used to define endoscopic postoperative recurrence. A total of about 170 mucosal samples from approximately 57 patients were sequenced, collected from several sites on the surgical specimen and at postoperative endoscopy. General conclusions and limits of the study: Patients who were active smokers at surgery had a significantly higher proportion of clonal expansions than non-smokers (around 26% vs 18%, p=0.02). Mucosal CD4 and CD8 T cells were sorted and sequenced only in a subgroup of patients, whose size was not stated. Compared with CD4 T cells, sorted CD8 T cells held more high-frequency clones, which suggests that the mucosal expansions were mostly CD8. Endoscopic recurrence was linked to a higher percentage of high-frequency clones at surgery, and recurrence occurred in every patient whose clonality exceeded 26.8% (18/57).

Read against the paper, the sample's time point label means: proximal margin of the surgical specimen (macroscopically non-inflamed). Adults with ileal or ileocolonic Crohn's disease and an indication for ileocolonic resection were eligible for inclusion. Before DNA extraction, whole ileal mucosal biopsies were kept frozen at -80 degrees C. Genomic DNA was extracted from frozen whole biopsies with a TRizol-based method and quantified on a NanoDrop 2000 spectrophotometer. Comment on this clone: Its antigen remains unidentified. Base qualities are missing; no much larger clone stands one base away.

Receptor libraries were prepared by the immunoSEQ multiplex PCR assay. Adaptive Biotechnology amplified the CDR3 regions from genomic DNA with a two-step multiplex PCR designed to control amplification bias. Primers covering every V and J gene segment were used in the first PCR, while barcodes and Illumina adapters were added in the second PCR. CDR3 libraries were sequenced using an Illumina instrument. On the study's bioinformatics: The analysis used both the pipelines supplied by the vendor and custom analysis of the raw data in R/Bioconductor with R version 3.3.0. Clonality, which ranges from 0 to 1, was calculated as the inverse of the normalised Shannon entropy across all productive clones. High-frequency clones were defined as the share of the repertoire taken up by the top 100 clones, keeping only clones that passed a 95% confidence test. Repertoire diversity was measured with the Simpson index, and overlap between samples was measured with the Morisita-Horn index. What TCRdb holds here is the immuneACCESS table cut down to in-frame rearrangements. Part of the clones is not present; checked against another copy, under half of the missing clones reflect an unresolved V gene, and the others are unexplained. Clonal size and the V and J genes are those of that table, whereas D and trimming came from the DNA. The sample table contains 5,000 to 7,000 clones; only one count was recorded for around 84% of them. The ten largest account for approximately 6.4% of the sample.

Sample: ileal tissue. This receptor was obtained from an adult with Crohn's disease.

Here the CDR3 is given as CASSAGTPDTQYF. At the DNA level, the sequence is TGTGCCAGCTCAGCCGGGACTCCAGATACGCAGTATTTT. Recombination joined TRBV18 with TRBJ2-3; tentative D gene TRBD2, with 6 bases matching. The CDR3 runs 13 residues from the cysteine to the phenylalanine. The read is trimmed to its CDR3 DNA, 39 bases read in frame from base 1. V is reduced by 5 bases and J by 4 bases, leaving a spacing of 10 bases between them. Reading the germline V gene gives CDR1 KGHSH and CDR2 LQKENI.